These T cell receptor beta chains were read from a single sample in a study of CD8 T cells in ankylosing spondylitis. TCRdb re-called the 5' RACE reads through MiXCR, storing one row per CDR3 protein. The sample lists 190,000 or so distinct CDR3 sequences; around 13% were seen once. Input material: blood, either unsorted or a sorted T cell fraction (not recorded which). The source of these receptors is a male donor with ankylosing spondylitis or in good health (not recorded which). Both conserved end residues are part of each CDR3. The D gene is left open where the match is weak. Where a row states a size, it is once, few, many or the class of an expanded clone; other rows omit it.

d_gene	abundance	j_gene	v_gene	CDR3nt	CDR3aa
.	.	TRBJ2-3	TRBV6-1	TGTGCCAGCAGACCGGGGCTAGCAGATACGCAGTATTTT	CASRPGLADTQYF
.	.	TRBJ2-3	TRBV30	TGTGCCTGGAGTGTTGGATCAGATACGCAGTATTTT	CAWSVGSDTQYF
.	few	TRBJ2-2	TRBV7-8	TGTGCCAGCAGCCCCTTTTGGCGTGGCGGGGAGCTGTTTTTT	CASSPFWRGGELFF
TRBD2	.	TRBJ2-7	TRBV18	TGTGCCAGCTCACCACCGACTAGCGGGCACTACGAGCAGTACTTC	CASSPPTSGHYEQYF
TRBD2	many	TRBJ2-7	TRBV6-2/TRBV6-3	TGTGCCAGCAAGGAGCGGGGGCCCCCTGACGAGCAGTACTTC	CASKERGPPDEQYF
.	.	TRBJ1-1	TRBV5-1	TGCGCCAGCCGGTGGACACAGAACACTGAAGCTTTCTTT	CASRWTQNTEAFF
TRBD1	many	TRBJ2-4	TRBV2	TGTGCCAGCAGTACCTGGGACAGGGAAAAAAACATTCAGTACTTC	CASSTWDREKNIQYF
TRBD2	.	TRBJ2-5	TRBV6-1	TGTGCCAGCAGCCCGACTAGCGGGGGGCCGTACCAAGAGACCCAGTACTTC	CASSPTSGGPYQETQYF
.	few	TRBJ2-2	TRBV7-9	TGTGCCAGCAGCGACCTCGGCGGGACGAACACCGGGGAGCTGTTTTTT	CASSDLGGTNTGELFF
TRBD1	few	TRBJ2-5	TRBV5-1	TGCGCCAGCAGACGGACAGGGGCAGAGACCCAGTACTTC	CASRRTGAETQYF
.	few	TRBJ2-1	TRBV7-9	TGTGCCAGCAGGCCTATCGACGGCGGCGGTAATGAGCAGTTCTTC	CASRPIDGGGNEQFF
.	few	TRBJ2-7	TRBV18	TGTGCCAGCTCACCACCAATACGGTCCTACGAGCAGTACTTC	CASSPPIRSYEQYF
.	few	TRBJ1-1	TRBV30	TGTGCCCCTCGTGGGGGCTACGAAGCTGGCACTGAAGCTTTCTTT	CAPRGGYEAGTEAFF
.	many	TRBJ1-1	TRBV12-3/TRBV12-4	TGTGCCAGCAGTGGGACCGGAGCTTTCTTT	CASSGTGAFF
TRBD2	few	TRBJ2-3	TRBV6-1	TGTGCCAGCAGCTTCACCCCATATGGTAGCGGGAGCACAGATACGCAGTATTTT	CASSFTPYGSGSTDTQYF
TRBD2	many	TRBJ2-1	TRBV4-1	TGCGCCAGCAGCCGGGACCCGGGGACACTAGCGGGTGGAAGAGTCTTC	CASSRDPGTLAGGRVF
.	few	TRBJ1-1	TRBV12-3/TRBV12-4	TGTGCCAGCAGAGCGGTTGGGCGCCCTGAAGCTTTCTTT	CASRAVGRPEAFF
TRBD1	few	TRBJ1-1	TRBV12-5	TGTGCTAGTGGGGCACCAGGGGGGGCGTACACTGAAGCTTTCTTT	CASGAPGGAYTEAFF
.	many	TRBJ2-3	TRBV12-3/TRBV12-4	TGTGCCAGCAGCCCTCCGAACGAGGCGGATACGCAGTATTTT	CASSPPNEADTQYF
.	.	TRBJ1-2	TRBV5-5	TGTGCCAGCAGCCCCGCGGAAGGGGGAATGGATGGCTACACCTTC	CASSPAEGGMDGYTF
TRBD1	.	TRBJ2-7	TRBV5-1	TGCGCCAGCAGCTTGGAGACAGGGGCTACATCCTACGAGCAGTACTTC	CASSLETGATSYEQYF
TRBD2	.	TRBJ2-7	TRBV5-1	TGCGCCAGCAGCCGAGAGGGAGCGGGAGCCTACGAGCAGTACTTC	CASSREGAGAYEQYF
.	many	TRBJ1-5	TRBV13	TGTGCCAGCAGCTTAGGCCTCAATCAGCCCCAGCATTTT	CASSLGLNQPQHF
.	.	TRBJ2-2	TRBV30	TGTGCCTGGAGTACAGGGAACACCGGGGAGCTGTTTTTT	CAWSTGNTGELFF
TRBD1	.	TRBJ1-6	TRBV4-1	TGCGCCAGCAGCCAGGGACAGGTGGATTCACCCCTCCACTTT	CASSQGQVDSPLHF
.	many	TRBJ2-2	TRBV27	TGTGCCAGCATCCCGAACGACAGCCCCACCGGGGAGCTGTTTTTT	CASIPNDSPTGELFF
TRBD1	few	TRBJ2-7	TRBV5-5	TGTGCCAGCAGCGACAGGGACTACGAGCAGTACTTC	CASSDRDYEQYF
.	.	TRBJ2-2	TRBV6-2/TRBV6-3	TGTGCCACCAGTTACAGTAGAGCAGGGCCGAACACCGGGGAGCTGTTTTTT	CATSYSRAGPNTGELFF
TRBD1	.	TRBJ2-7	TRBV20-1	TGCAGTGCCACGATGACAGGGGGTGGCTACGAGCAGTACTTC	CSATMTGGGYEQYF
.	few	TRBJ2-6	TRBV6-4	TGTGCCAGCAGTCAGGACGGCTCTGGGGCCAACGTCCTGACTTTC	CASSQDGSGANVLTF
.	.	TRBJ2-7	TRBV4-1	TGCGCCAGCAGCCAAGATTTCGGGACAAAGTACTTC	CASSQDFGTKYF
.	.	TRBJ2-5	TRBV27	TGTGCCAGCAGCGGCCAGGACACACAGTACCAAGAGACCCAGTACTTC	CASSGQDTQYQETQYF
.	few	TRBJ2-5	TRBV7-6	TGTGCCAGCAGCTTAGGGGGGCAGCGTTTAGAGACCCAGTACTTC	CASSLGGQRLETQYF
.	few	TRBJ2-1	TRBV5-1	TGCGCCAGCACCCTCGGGGATCCTTCCTACAATGAGCAGTTCTTC	CASTLGDPSYNEQFF
TRBD1	few	TRBJ2-7	TRBV20-1	TGCAGTGCCCTAGACGGTGACAGGGCCTCCTACGAGCAGTACTTC	CSALDGDRASYEQYF
.	few	TRBJ1-2	TRBV7-8	TGTGCCAGCAGCTTAGATTTTAAAACCGCCTATGGCTACACCTTC	CASSLDFKTAYGYTF
TRBD1	few	TRBJ1-5	TRBV23-1	TGCGCCAGCAGTCTAGCCCGGGACAGGGGTGATCAGCCCCAGCATTTT	CASSLARDRGDQPQHF
TRBD2	.	TRBJ2-7	TRBV20-1	TGCAGTGCTAGAGATCCGCGGGAGGCTATATACGAGCAGTACTTC	CSARDPREAIYEQYF
.	.	TRBJ1-1	TRBV3-1	TGTGCCAGCAGCCAAGGCACAGGCGGAGACACTGAAGCTTTCTTT	CASSQGTGGDTEAFF
.	many	TRBJ2-4	TRBV12-3/TRBV12-4	TGTGCCAGCAGCCCCGGAACAGCTTCCCCGCGGAACATTCAGTACTTC	CASSPGTASPRNIQYF
TRBD2	.	TRBJ2-1	TRBV6-1	TGTGCCAGCAGCCCCCGGGGGACTAGCGGCCGAGGGGATGAGCAGTTCTTC	CASSPRGTSGRGDEQFF
TRBD2	.	TRBJ2-2	TRBV29-1	TGCAGCGTTGATAGCGGGATATCGGACGGGGAGCTGTTTTTT	CSVDSGISDGELFF
.	.	TRBJ2-7	TRBV7-8	TGTGCCAGCAGCTCAGCCTGGTTTCGCGAGCAGTACTTC	CASSSAWFREQYF
.	.	TRBJ2-2	TRBV21-1	TGTGCCAGCAGCAAAGTGGGACTCCGCCCCGGGGAGCTGTTTTTT	CASSKVGLRPGELFF
TRBD2	few	TRBJ2-7	TRBV7-9	TGTGCCAGCAGTTGGGACTACCGCGAGCAGTACTTC	CASSWDYREQYF
.	few	TRBJ2-7	TRBV11-2	TGTGCCAGCAGCTTAGATCAGTGGGGCAAGATCTACGAGCAGTACTTC	CASSLDQWGKIYEQYF
.	once	TRBJ2-6	TRBV4-1	TGCGCCAGCAGGACAGGTGCCCTCTCTGGGGCCAACGTCCTGACTTTC	CASRTGALSGANVLTF
.	few	TRBJ2-3	TRBV7-9	TGTGCCAGCAGCCATCCGGGGGATACGCAGTATTTT	CASSHPGDTQYF
TRBD2	.	TRBJ2-5	TRBV4-1	TGCGCCAGCAGCCAAGTAGCGGGAGGGAGAGAGACCCAGTACTTC	CASSQVAGGRETQYF
.	few	TRBJ2-1	TRBV5-5	TGTGCCAGCAGCTCCTCGGGGACCTCCAATGAGCAGTTCTTC	CASSSSGTSNEQFF
.	.	TRBJ1-5	TRBV27	TGTGCCAGCAGTTCAGGGGCCTACAATCAGCCCCAGCATTTT	CASSSGAYNQPQHF
.	once	TRBJ2-1	TRBV3-1	TGTGCCAGCAGCCAAGCACATTTAGATTACAATGAGCAGTTCTTC	CASSQAHLDYNEQFF
TRBD1	many	TRBJ2-1	TRBV15	TGTGCCACCAGCAGAGACTGGGACAGGGTGGCCAATGAGCAGTTCTTC	CATSRDWDRVANEQFF